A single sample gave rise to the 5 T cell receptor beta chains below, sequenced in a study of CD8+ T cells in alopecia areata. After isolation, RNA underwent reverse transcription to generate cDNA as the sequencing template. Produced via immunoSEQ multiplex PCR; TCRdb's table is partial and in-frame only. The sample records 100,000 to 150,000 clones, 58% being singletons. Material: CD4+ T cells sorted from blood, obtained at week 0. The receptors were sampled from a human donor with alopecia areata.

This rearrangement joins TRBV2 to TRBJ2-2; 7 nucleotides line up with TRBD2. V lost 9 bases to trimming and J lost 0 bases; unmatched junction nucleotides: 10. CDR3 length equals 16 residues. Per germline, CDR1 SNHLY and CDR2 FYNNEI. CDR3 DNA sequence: TGTGCCAGAGGCCCTTCTAGCGGAGCGAACACCGGGGAGCTGTTTTTT. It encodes CARGPSSGANTGELFF.

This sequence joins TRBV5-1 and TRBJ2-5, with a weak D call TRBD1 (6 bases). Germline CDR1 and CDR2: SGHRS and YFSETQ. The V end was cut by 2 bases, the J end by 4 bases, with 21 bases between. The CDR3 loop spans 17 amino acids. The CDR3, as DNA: TGCGCCAGCAGCTTCCGGCAGGGGCCATCCATGGGAGAGACCCAGTACTTC. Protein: CASSFRQGPSMGETQYF.

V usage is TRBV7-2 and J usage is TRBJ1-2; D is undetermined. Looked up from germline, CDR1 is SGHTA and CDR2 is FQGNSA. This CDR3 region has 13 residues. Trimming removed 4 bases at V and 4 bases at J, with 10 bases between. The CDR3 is CASSSPLGYGYTF. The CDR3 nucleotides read TGTGCCAGCAGCTCTCCCTTGGGCTATGGCTACACCTTC.

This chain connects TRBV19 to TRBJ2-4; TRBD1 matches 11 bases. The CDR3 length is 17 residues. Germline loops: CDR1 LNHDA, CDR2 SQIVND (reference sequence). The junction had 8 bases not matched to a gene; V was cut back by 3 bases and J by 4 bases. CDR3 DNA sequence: TGTGCCAGTAGTATTCAGGGGACAGGGGGTGGTAAAAACATTCAGTACTTC. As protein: CASSIQGTGGGKNIQYF.

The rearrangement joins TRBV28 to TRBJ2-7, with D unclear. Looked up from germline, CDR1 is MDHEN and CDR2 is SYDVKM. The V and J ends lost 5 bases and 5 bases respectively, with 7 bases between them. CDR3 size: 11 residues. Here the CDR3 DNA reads TGTGCCAGCAGTCCGAATGACGAGCAGTACTTC. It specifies CASSPNDEQYF.